Sequencing of this T cell receptor beta chain was carried out in a study of blood T cells in healthy people across ages. Alongside a J-beta primer mix, a sample-barcoded 5' primer served in a second PCR lasting about 6 to 12 cycles. Sequencing yielded, for each sample, at least 2.5 million paired-end reads carrying CDR3. TCRdb reprocessed the 5' RACE reads with MiXCR, giving one entry per CDR3 protein. This table has some 1.5 million distinct CDR3 sequences, 25% to 30% appearing once. Around 10 milliliters was the volume of peripheral blood drawn from each donor. The study's findings and limits: Lack of knowledge of donor CMV status possibly confounded expanded clonotype changes.

The V gene's germline CDR1 is MGHRA and CDR2 YSYEKL. Trimming stripped 2 bases from V and 3 bases from J, with 11 bases between. This CDR3 has 14 amino acids. As for this clonotype: The antigen is not known.

The chain links TRBV4-1 to TRBJ2-7, with a weak D call TRBD2 (5 bases). The TCR comes from a woman in her 30s in good health. Material for sequencing was blood. Here the CDR3 DNA reads TGCGCCAGCAGCCAAATTCCGGGAAACTACGAGCAGTACTTC. This sequence encodes CASSQIPGNYEQYF.